The clone carrying this T cell receptor beta chain was counted a few times. The target antigen is unknown. This sample is part of a study of CD8 T cells in ankylosing spondylitis. Overall study results and limits: In ankylosing spondylitis patients, matched synovial fluid reportedly showed significant enrichment of disease-linked clones. One TCR beta motif, made up of 7 or 8 highly homologous variants, appeared characteristic of ankylosing spondylitis blood.

This CDR3 region has 14 residues. Germline V CDR1 and CDR2: KGHDR, SFDVKD. V was cut by 4 bases and J by 5 bases, with 12 bases left in between. Each CDR3 protein gets one entry after TCRdb re-called the 5' RACE reads with MiXCR. The sample lists approximately 540,000 distinct CDR3 sequences; roughly an eighth were seen once. Sample: blood, either unsorted or a sorted T cell fraction (not recorded which). The sequence was obtained from a male donor with ankylosing spondylitis. This chain links TRBV24-1 with TRBJ2-3, with D hard to call. The CDR3 reads CATSDSFEKDTQYF. The CDR3 nucleotides are TGTGCCACCAGTGACTCCTTCGAAAAAGATACGCAGTATTTT.